The rows below give T cell receptor beta chains drawn from one sample of a study of beta chain features in type 1 diabetes. Sequenced by immunoSEQ multiplex PCR; TCRdb stores in-frame clones only, minus some. The sample carries a few hundred thousand clones, about 15% recorded once. The sequenced sample consisted of naive CD4+ T cells from blood. Source of these receptors: a man aged 25-45 years with type 1 diabetes. Both conserved end residues are part of each CDR3. Only part of the rows carry a size: once, few, many, or a class if the clone is expanded.

few	TRBV28	TRBJ2-7	15	CASSLSAGSSYEQYF
few	TRBV5-1	TRBJ2-1	15	CASSFDGGAYNEQFF
-	TRBV19	TRBJ1-1	14	CASSIQGVNTEAFF
few	TRBV18	TRBJ1-2	13	CASSPGQGVGYTF
few	TRBV7-9	TRBJ1-4	16	CASSLGQGAANEKLFF
-	TRBV5-1	TRBJ2-1	15	CASSLAGTLKNEQFF
-	TRBV15	TRBJ2-3	18	CATSRVPGGTSGGDTQYF
-	TRBV4-1	TRBJ1-3	17	CASSQGRQGRSGNTIYF
-	TRBV28	TRBJ1-5	14	CASSLGQPNQPQHF
few	TRBV6-5	TRBJ2-7	16	CASSYSTLGGSYEQYF
few	TRBV11-2	TRBJ1-1	13	CASSLHEEDSAFF
-	TRBV18	TRBJ1-6	15	CASSPGWEGNSPLHF
few	TRBV27	TRBJ1-2	16	CASSLGTGGLRSGYTF
few	TRBV9	TRBJ2-3	15	CASSRSGEVTDTQYF
-	TRBV25-1	TRBJ2-3	12	CASSGGVGTQYF
few	TRBV19	TRBJ2-5	15	CASSIPPMGRGTQYF
few	TRBV5-1	TRBJ2-1	15	CASSLVPGGGNEQFF
few	TRBV30	TRBJ1-2	10	CAWGLNGYTF
few	TRBV7-2	TRBJ1-5	16	CASSSPDRGSNQPQHF
-	TRBV19	TRBJ1-5	15	CASSEARDSNQPQHF
-	TRBV19	TRBJ1-6	15	CASSGGGALGSPLHF
-	TRBV11-2	TRBJ2-1	15	CASSLSDSSYNEQFF
-	TRBV21-1	TRBJ1-6	18	CASSKVDSQSSYNSPLHF
-	TRBV7-6	TRBJ2-2	15	CASSSGLAGAGELFF
-	TRBV6-5	TRBJ2-6	13	CASTPRGANVLTF
-	TRBV4-2	TRBJ1-1	15	CASSLGAGTNTEAFF
-	TRBV2	TRBJ1-5	14	CASRTELGNQPQHF
many	TRBV14	TRBJ2-1	15	CASSLQGPRTNEQFF
-	TRBV11-2	TRBJ2-6	15	CASSLRGAGANVLTF
-	TRBV29-1	TRBJ2-3	14	CSVVTTGGRTRQYF
-	TRBV7-9	TRBJ2-1	13	CASRTSGGNEQFF
-	TRBV11-3	TRBJ1-5	16	CASSWKQGRENQPQHF
few	TRBV2	TRBJ2-5	11	CASQTEETQYF
few	TRBV29-1	TRBJ2-3	12	CSVWDSTDTQYF
few	TRBV10-3	TRBJ2-7	14	CATETSGSSYEQYF
few	TRBV19	TRBJ1-5	13	CASSAGVDQPQHF
few	TRBV5-1	TRBJ2-1	14	CASSLSSRGDEQFF
few	TRBV29-1	TRBJ1-2	13	CSVEVGSAGGYTF
-	TRBV7-2	TRBJ1-5	15	CASSGWTGAGQPQHF
few	TRBV6-1	TRBJ2-7	14	CASRVQGDSYEQYF
-	TRBV27	TRBJ1-6	15	CASTTGQGARSPLHF
-	TRBV6-4	TRBJ2-1	13	CASSDSSWTVQFF
-	TRBV14	TRBJ2-1	18	CASSQDRGTSGSRNEQFF
few	TRBV18	TRBJ2-3	16	CASSPLAGGPTDTQYF